The T cell receptor beta chain under discussion was sequenced for a study of T-cell memory formation after mild COVID-19. The CDR3 extends over 14 amino acids. The ends were cut back, 0 bases at V and 6 bases at J, with 11 bases in the middle. The germline CDR1 and CDR2 sequences are LGHNA and YNFKEQ. One entry per CDR3 protein results from TCRdb running MiXCR on the 5' RACE reads. The sample has more than 150,000 distinct CDR3 sequences; roughly 20% are singletons. The chain couples TRBV4-2 to TRBJ1-1; the D gene is possibly TRBD1 (5 bases). The material sequenced was PBMCs or a T cell subset sorted from them (not recorded which). The sequence was obtained from a man aged 18 to 29 who had mild COVID-19 (a few samples of this study predate the infection). Cell type and time point are not known. The DNA of the CDR3 is TGTGCCAGCAGCCAAGATCCGGGGCAGTCTGAAGCTTTCTTT. The encoded protein is CASSQDPGQSEAFF.